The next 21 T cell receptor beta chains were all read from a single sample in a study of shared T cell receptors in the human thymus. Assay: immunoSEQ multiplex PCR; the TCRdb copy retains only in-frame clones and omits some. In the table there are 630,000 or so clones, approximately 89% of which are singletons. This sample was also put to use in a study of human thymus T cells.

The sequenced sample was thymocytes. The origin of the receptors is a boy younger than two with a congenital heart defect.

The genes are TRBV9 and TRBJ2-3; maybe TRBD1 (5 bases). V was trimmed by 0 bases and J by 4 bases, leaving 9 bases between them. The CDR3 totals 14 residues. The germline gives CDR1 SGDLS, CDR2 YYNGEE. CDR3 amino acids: CASSVAGAADTQYF. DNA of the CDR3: TGTGCCAGCAGCGTAGCTGGGGCCGCAGATACGCAGTATTTT.

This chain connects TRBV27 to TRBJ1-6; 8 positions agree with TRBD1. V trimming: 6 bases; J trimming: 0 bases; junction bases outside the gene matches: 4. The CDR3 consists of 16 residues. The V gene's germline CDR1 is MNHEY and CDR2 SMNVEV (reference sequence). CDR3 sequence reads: CASSGTGGSYNSPLHF. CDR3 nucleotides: TGTGCCAGCAGCGGGACAGGAGGCTCCTATAATTCACCCCTCCACTTT.

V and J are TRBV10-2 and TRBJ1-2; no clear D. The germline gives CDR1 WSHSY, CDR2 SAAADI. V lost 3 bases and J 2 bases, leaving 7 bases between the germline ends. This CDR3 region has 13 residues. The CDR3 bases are TGCGCCAGCAGTGATCAGAGGAACTATGGCTACACCTTC. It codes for CASSDQRNYGYTF.

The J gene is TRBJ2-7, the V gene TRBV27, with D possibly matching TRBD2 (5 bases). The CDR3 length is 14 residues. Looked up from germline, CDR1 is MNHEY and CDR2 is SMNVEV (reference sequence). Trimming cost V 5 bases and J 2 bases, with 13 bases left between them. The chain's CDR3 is CASSPLRGTYEQYF. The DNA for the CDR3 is TGTGCCAGCAGTCCCCTCCGGGGTACCTACGAGCAGTACTTC.

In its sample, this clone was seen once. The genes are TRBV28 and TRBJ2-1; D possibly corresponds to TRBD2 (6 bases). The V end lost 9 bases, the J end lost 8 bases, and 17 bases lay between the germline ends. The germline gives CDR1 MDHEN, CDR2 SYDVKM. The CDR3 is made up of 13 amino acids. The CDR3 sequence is CASISRRADEQFF. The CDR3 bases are TGTGCCAGTATATCTAGGAGGGCCGATGAGCAGTTCTTC.

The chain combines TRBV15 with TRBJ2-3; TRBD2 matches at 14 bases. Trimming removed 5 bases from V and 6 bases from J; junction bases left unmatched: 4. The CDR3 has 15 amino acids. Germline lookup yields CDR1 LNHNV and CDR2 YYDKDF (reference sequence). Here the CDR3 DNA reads TGTGCCACCAGCTTCGGGACTAGCGGGAGCGATACGCAGTATTTT. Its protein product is CATSFGTSGSDTQYF.

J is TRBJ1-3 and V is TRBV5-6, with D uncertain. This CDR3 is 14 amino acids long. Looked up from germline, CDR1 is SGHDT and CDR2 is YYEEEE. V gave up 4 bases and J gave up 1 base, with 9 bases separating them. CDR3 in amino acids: CASSPLESGNTIYF. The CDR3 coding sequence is TGTGCCAGCAGCCCCCTAGAATCTGGAAACACCATATATTTT.

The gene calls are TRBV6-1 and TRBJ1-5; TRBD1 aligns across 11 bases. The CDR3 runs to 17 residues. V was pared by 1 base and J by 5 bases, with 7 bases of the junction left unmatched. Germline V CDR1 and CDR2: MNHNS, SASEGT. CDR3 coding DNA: TGTGCCAGCAGTGAAGTAGCACGGGGACAGGGGGATCAGCCCCAGCATTTT. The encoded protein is CASSEVARGQGDQPQHF.

The CDR3 nucleotides read TGTGCCAGCAGCCAAGAGGGCTTGGGACAGGGGGACCACGAGCAGTACTTC. Encoded protein: CASSQEGLGQGDHEQYF. The rearrangement links TRBV14 to TRBJ2-7, with 11 positions matching TRBD1. The CDR3 extends over 17 amino acids. Germline loops: CDR1 SGHDN, CDR2 FVKESK. V lost 0 bases to trimming and J lost 5 bases; unmatched junction nucleotides: 9.

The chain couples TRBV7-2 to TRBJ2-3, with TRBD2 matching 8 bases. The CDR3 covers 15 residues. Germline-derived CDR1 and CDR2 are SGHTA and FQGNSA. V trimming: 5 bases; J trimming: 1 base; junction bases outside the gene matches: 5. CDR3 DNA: TGTGCCAGCAGCCACCAGACTAGCGGCACAGATACGCAGTATTTT. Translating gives CASSHQTSGTDTQYF.

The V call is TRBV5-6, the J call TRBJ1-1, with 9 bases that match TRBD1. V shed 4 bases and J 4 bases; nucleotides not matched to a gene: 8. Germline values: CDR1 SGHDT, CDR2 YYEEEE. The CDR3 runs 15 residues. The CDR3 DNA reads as TGTGCCAGCAGCCGAAGGGGACAGGGTACCACTGAAGCTTTCTTT. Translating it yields CASSRRGQGTTEAFF.

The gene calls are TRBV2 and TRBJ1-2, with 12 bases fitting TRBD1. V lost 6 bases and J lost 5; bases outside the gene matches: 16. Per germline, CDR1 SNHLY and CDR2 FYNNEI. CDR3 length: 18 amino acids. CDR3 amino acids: CASRGSGTGGECGYGYTF. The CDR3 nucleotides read TGTGCCAGCAGGGGGTCAGGGACAGGGGGCGAATGTGGATATGGCTACACCTTC.

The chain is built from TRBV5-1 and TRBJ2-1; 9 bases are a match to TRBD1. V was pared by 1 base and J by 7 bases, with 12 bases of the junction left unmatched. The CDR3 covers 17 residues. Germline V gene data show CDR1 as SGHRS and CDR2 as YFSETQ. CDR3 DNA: TGCGCCAGCAGCTTGACTTTTACGGGACAGGGAAAAAATGAGCAGTTCTTC. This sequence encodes CASSLTFTGQGKNEQFF.

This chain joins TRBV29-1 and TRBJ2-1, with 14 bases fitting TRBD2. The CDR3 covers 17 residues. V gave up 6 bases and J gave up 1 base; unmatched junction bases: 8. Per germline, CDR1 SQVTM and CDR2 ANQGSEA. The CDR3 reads CSVEIWTSGRSYNEQFF. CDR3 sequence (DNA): TGCAGCGTCGAGATCTGGACTAGCGGGAGGTCCTACAATGAGCAGTTCTTC.

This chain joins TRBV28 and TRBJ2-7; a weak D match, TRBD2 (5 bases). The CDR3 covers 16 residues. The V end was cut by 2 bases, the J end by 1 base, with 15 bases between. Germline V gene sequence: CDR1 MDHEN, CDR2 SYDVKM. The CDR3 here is CASSLPDSDPSYEQYF. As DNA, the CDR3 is TGTGCCAGCAGTTTACCGGACTCTGACCCATCCTACGAGCAGTACTTC. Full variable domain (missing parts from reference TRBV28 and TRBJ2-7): DVKVTQSSRYLVKRTGEKVFLECVQDMDHENMFWYRQDPGLGLRLIYFSYDVKMKEKGDIPEGYSVSREKKERFSLILESASTNQTSMYLCASSLPDSDPSYEQYFGPGTRLTVT.

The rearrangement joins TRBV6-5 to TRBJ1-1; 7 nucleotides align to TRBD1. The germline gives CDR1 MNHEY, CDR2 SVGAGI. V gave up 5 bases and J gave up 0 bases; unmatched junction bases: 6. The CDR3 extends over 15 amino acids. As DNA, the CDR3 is TGTGCCAGCAGTAGAGACAGGGAGTTGAACACTGAAGCTTTCTTT. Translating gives CASSRDRELNTEAFF.

This CDR3 reads CSVEGRDSTDTQYF. CDR3 DNA sequence: TGCAGCGTTGAGGGGCGGGATAGCACAGATACGCAGTATTTT. The rearrangement links TRBV29-1 to TRBJ2-3, with D perhaps TRBD2 (6 bases). Deletions cut 3 bases from V and 0 bases from J, with 10 bases between. The CDR3 has 14 residues. Germline V gene sequence: CDR1 SQVTM, CDR2 ANQGSEA.

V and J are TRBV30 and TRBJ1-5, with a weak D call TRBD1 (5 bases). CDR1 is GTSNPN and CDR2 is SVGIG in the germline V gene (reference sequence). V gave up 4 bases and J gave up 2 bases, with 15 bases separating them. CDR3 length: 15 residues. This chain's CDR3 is CAWISETEGNQPQHF. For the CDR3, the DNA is TGTGCCTGGATTTCCGAGACAGAAGGCAATCAGCCCCAGCATTTT.

Written as DNA, the CDR3 is TGTGCCAGCAGCGTAGCCGGTCCGAATAGGGGAGAGACCCAGTACTTC. Residues: CASSVAGPNRGETQYF. The chain links TRBV9 to TRBJ2-5; possibly TRBD1 for D (5 bases). The CDR3 runs to 16 residues. CDR1 and CDR2 from the germline V gene are SGDLS and YYNGEE. The V and J ends lost 0 bases and 4 bases respectively, with 16 bases between them.

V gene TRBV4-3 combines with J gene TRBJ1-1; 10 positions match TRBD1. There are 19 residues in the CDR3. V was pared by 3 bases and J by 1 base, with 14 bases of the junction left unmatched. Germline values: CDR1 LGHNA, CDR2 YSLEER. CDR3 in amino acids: CASSQGVGTGESGNTEAFF. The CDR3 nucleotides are TGCGCCAGCAGCCAGGGCGTCGGGACAGGGGAATCCGGGAACACTGAAGCTTTCTTT.

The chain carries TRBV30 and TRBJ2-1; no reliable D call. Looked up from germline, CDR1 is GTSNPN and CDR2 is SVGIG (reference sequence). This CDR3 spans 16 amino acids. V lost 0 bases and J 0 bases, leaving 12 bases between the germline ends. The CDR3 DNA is TGTGCCTGGAGTGTAACTAACCCTAGCTCCTACAATGAGCAGTTCTTC. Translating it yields CAWSVTNPSSYNEQFF.